The clone carrying this T cell receptor (beta chain) was seen a few times. MiXCR, run by TCRdb on the reads, gives a single entry per CDR3 protein. Among 250,000 or so distinct CDR3 sequences listed, roughly an eighth were seen once. The data stem from a study of T cell repertoires in cytomegalovirus infection. The trim removed 3 bases at V and 0 bases at J, leaving 5 bases unmatched. The CDR3 totals 15 residues. Germline-derived CDR1 and CDR2 are DFQATT and SNEGSKA (reference sequence). The rearrangement links TRBV20-1 to TRBJ2-3, with 8 bases aligning to TRBD2. This sequence originates from a human donor in good health (CMV status not recorded). Some clones in this sample may be carry-over from other donors' samples. The sequenced material came from PBMCs. In DNA, the CDR3 is TGCAGTGCTAGCGGGGGGGGGGCCAGCACAGATACGCAGTATTTT. Encoded protein: CSASGGGASTDTQYF.